This TCR beta chain was recorded in a study of Graves' ophthalmopathy and Graves' hyperthyroidism. RNA transcripts yielded amplified TCR beta CDR3 regions. HTBI primers served in a first-round RT-PCR, which a second-round multiplex PCR followed. TCRdb redid the calling of the multiplex PCR reads with MiXCR, one entry per CDR3 protein. The table lists 740,000 or so distinct CDR3 sequences, around 40% of them singletons. The CDR3 is 13 residues long. The ends were cut back, 4 bases at V and 0 bases at J, with 6 bases in the middle. Germline CDR1 SNHLY, CDR2 FYNNEI. The V call is TRBV2, the J call TRBJ2-5; D is undetermined. The receptor was derived from an adult man with Graves' ophthalmopathy. Sequenced input: peripheral blood. The CDR3 protein is CASSVRDQETQYF. DNA of the CDR3: TGTGCCAGCAGTGTCCGGGACCAAGAGACCCAGTACTTC.